These 18 T cell receptor beta chains were all obtained from the same sample, sequenced in a study of shared clonotypes between healthy human individuals. The protocol was immunoSEQ multiplex PCR, while the TCRdb copy is restricted to in-frame clones and leaves out a portion. This sample carries around 2,100,000 clones, 85% to 95% of them seen once, and the ten largest clones take approximately 1.2%. Naive CD8 cells, CD45RO-negative and positively selected for CCR7, excluded terminally differentiated effector memory CD45RA+ cells. The sequencing input was naive CD8+ T cells sorted from blood. Every receptor here comes from a man between 18 and 29 years old in good health.

The rearrangement uses TRBV10-3 and TRBJ1-2; tentative D call: TRBD1 (5 bases). The germline CDR1 and CDR2 sequences are ENHRY and SYGVKD. V lost 7 bases and J 10 bases, leaving 16 bases between the germline ends. This CDR3 spans 12 amino acids. Here the CDR3 reads CAIKGQRVDYTF. CDR3 DNA sequence: TGTGCCATCAAGGGGCAGCGAGTGGACTACACCTTC.

This chain uses TRBV11-2 with TRBJ2-5; TRBD2 aligns across 11 bases. The CDR3 is made up of 15 amino acids. V lost 5 bases to trimming and J lost 0 bases; unmatched junction nucleotides: 2. Germline loops: CDR1 SGHAT, CDR2 FQNNGV. CDR3 sequence (DNA): TGTGCCAGCAGCCCGACTAGCGGGAACCAAGAGACCCAGTACTTC. Translated, it gives CASSPTSGNQETQYF.

V is TRBV7-8 and J is TRBJ2-3, with TRBD1 matching over 7 bases. This CDR3 spans 15 amino acids. After removal of 4 bases from V and 1 base from J, the junction contained 5 bases not matched to a gene. CDR1 is SGHVS, CDR2 FQNEAQ, per germline. In DNA, the CDR3 is TGTGCCAGCAGCTCCCCTCAGGGGGGCACAGATACGCAGTATTTT. Its translation: CASSSPQGGTDTQYF.

The chain is built from TRBV9 and TRBJ2-1, with 14 bases matching TRBD2. CDR3 length: 17 amino acids. Losses at the gene ends were 2 bases for V and 7 bases for J; bases not matched to a gene: 8. Germline CDR1 SGDLS, CDR2 YYNGEE. The CDR3 bases are TGTGCCAGCAGCGTCTCAGGGACTAGCGGGAGAAGTAATGAGCAGTTCTTC. Encoded protein: CASSVSGTSGRSNEQFF.

This clone was observed a single time. This sequence joins TRBV5-8 and TRBJ2-1; D unclear. Trimming pared 0 bases from V and 0 bases from J, leaving 4 bases between. Germline CDR1 is SGHTS and CDR2 is YDEGEE. The CDR3 is 14 amino acids. CDR3 residues: CASSLVLSYNEQFF. CDR3 DNA sequence: TGTGCCAGCAGCTTGGTACTCTCCTACAATGAGCAGTTCTTC.

The CDR3 loop reads CASSFREAGDYEQYF. The CDR3 nucleotides read TGTGCCAGCAGCTTCCGGGAAGCGGGAGACTACGAGCAGTACTTC. The chain links TRBV7-9 to TRBJ2-7; 8 bases match TRBD2. The CDR3 has 15 amino acids. Per germline, CDR1 SEHNR and CDR2 FQNEAQ (reference sequence). J gave up 3 bases and V 3 bases, and 7 bases lay outside the gene matches.

This sequence joins TRBV7-2 and TRBJ2-3, with D possibly being TRBD1 (5 bases). CDR1 SGHTA and CDR2 FQGNSA come from the germline V gene. The CDR3 covers 14 residues. V lost 1 base to trimming and J lost 3 bases, with 8 bases between them. The CDR3 sequence is CASSLGPGTDTQYF. CDR3 nucleotide sequence: TGTGCCAGCAGCTTAGGCCCAGGGACAGATACGCAGTATTTT.

The chain links TRBV4-3 to TRBJ2-7; 11 bases match TRBD2. This CDR3 is 16 amino acids long. The germline V gene encodes CDR1 LGHNA and CDR2 YSLEER. J gave up 3 bases and V 0 bases, and 4 bases lay outside the gene matches. CDR3 protein: CASSQDKGLAGYEQYF. In DNA, the CDR3 is TGCGCCAGCAGCCAAGATAAAGGACTAGCGGGCTACGAGCAGTACTTC.

The rearrangement uses TRBV4-3 and TRBJ2-7; tentative D call: TRBD1 (5 bases). The CDR3 is 14 residues long. In germline, CDR1 is LGHNA, CDR2 YSLEER. Trimming removed 0 bases from V and 5 bases from J, with 11 bases in between. The CDR3 loop is CASSQDKGWHEQYF. In DNA, the CDR3 is TGCGCCAGCAGCCAAGATAAGGGGTGGCACGAGCAGTACTTC.

This chain uses TRBV5-6 with TRBJ1-2; no clear D gene. V was shortened by 0 bases and J by 6 bases, with 12 bases between the two germline ends. The CDR3 is 14 residues long. Germline loops: CDR1 SGHDT, CDR2 YYEEEE. This CDR3 reads CASSLGRGSNGYTF. DNA of the CDR3: TGTGCCAGCAGCTTGGGGCGCGGGTCCAATGGCTACACCTTC.

V gene TRBV30 combines with J gene TRBJ2-3; unclear D gene. CDR3 length equals 14 residues. V was pared by 1 base and J by 2 bases, with 10 bases between. Germline V gives CDR1 GTSNPN, CDR2 SVGIG (reference sequence). CDR3 sequence reads: CAWSGAGFTDTQYF. Here the CDR3 DNA reads TGTGCCTGGAGTGGAGCAGGTTTCACAGATACGCAGTATTTT.

The rearrangement links TRBV7-2 to TRBJ2-5, with D possibly matching TRBD1 (6 bases). Trimming cost V 5 bases and J 7 bases, with 14 bases left between them. CDR3 size: 13 residues. Germline V lookup: CDR1 SGHTA, CDR2 FQGNSA. The CDR3 loop is CASSGTSSGTQYF. The CDR3 region has the DNA TGTGCCAGCAGCGGGACATCGTCCGGGACCCAGTACTTC.

About this clone itself: Other DNA variants within this sample encode the same CDR3. The chain couples TRBV6-5 to TRBJ1-1; D is uncertain. The V end was cut by 0 bases, the J end by 1 base, with 6 bases between. Germline assignment: CDR1 MNHEY and CDR2 SVGAGI. The CDR3 length is 14 residues. This CDR3 reads CASSYSGRNTEAFF. In nucleotides, the CDR3 is TGTGCCAGCAGTTACTCAGGCAGGAACACTGAAGCTTTCTTT.

This chain uses TRBV7-9 with TRBJ2-7; 7 bases are a match to TRBD1. CDR1 is SEHNR, CDR2 FQNEAQ, per germline (reference sequence). Unmatched junction bases numbered 8, after V lost 4 bases and J lost 5 bases. The length of the CDR3 is 14 residues. CDR3 DNA: TGTGCCAGCAGCTCTGACAGGGATTACCACGAGCAGTACTTC. Amino acids: CASSSDRDYHEQYF.

V and J are TRBV5-4 and TRBJ2-1; unclear D gene. The CDR3 has 11 amino acids. The V gene's germline CDR1 is SGHNT and CDR2 YYREEE (reference sequence). Trimming stripped 4 bases from V and 8 bases from J, with 7 bases between. CDR3 sequence: CASSASDEQFF. Written as DNA, the CDR3 is TGTGCCAGCAGCGCCTCGGATGAGCAGTTCTTC.

V and J are TRBV12-5 and TRBJ2-7; D is uncertain. V gave up 5 bases and J gave up 8 bases, with 25 bases separating them. Germline values: CDR1 LGHNT, CDR2 FRNRAP. This CDR3 spans 16 amino acids. CDR3 nucleotides: TGTGCTAGTGGTCCCTCCACGGTCGGGTACCTTTACCAGCAGTACTTC. Translated, it gives CASGPSTVGYLYQQYF.

J is TRBJ1-1 and V is TRBV7-2; D is unclear. The germline V and J ends were trimmed by 1 base and 4 bases, with 7 bases remaining between them. CDR3 length equals 13 residues. The germline V gene has CDR1 SGHTA and CDR2 FQGNSA. CDR3 sequence: CASSLGTSTEAFF. The CDR3 coding sequence is TGTGCCAGCAGCTTAGGTACGAGCACTGAAGCTTTCTTT.

This chain connects TRBV5-4 to TRBJ2-7; 7 positions agree with TRBD1. The length of the CDR3 is 14 residues. CDR1 is SGHNT and CDR2 is YYREEE in the germline V gene (reference sequence). V dropped 2 bases and J dropped 4; count of bases not matched to a gene: 6. The CDR3, as DNA: TGTGCCAGCAGCTTTGACCAGGGGGAATACGAGCAGTACTTC. Protein: CASSFDQGEYEQYF.